The 15 T cell receptor beta chains in this list originate from one sample, sequenced in a study of blood T cell repertoires in COVID-19 (dated by TCRdb to about 2020). Library construction relied on the immunoSEQ multiplex PCR assay. Sourced from immuneACCESS, this table was stored by TCRdb with only in-frame sequences that have V and J called. A share of the clones is absent; for the studies checked, an unresolved V gene accounts for under half, and the remainder has no known explanation. This sample is represented by over 80,000 clones; nearly 90% of them were singletons. 7.5% to 9.5% of the sample rests with the top ten. Material: peripheral blood. The receptors stem from a man between 45 and 60 years old with acute or convalescent COVID-19.

This clone was detected only a few times. V and J are TRBV9 and TRBJ2-3; 8 nucleotides line up with TRBD1. Germline V gives CDR1 SGDLS, CDR2 YYNGEE. With V trimmed by 3 bases and J by 5 bases, 14 bases remained unmatched. CDR3 size: 17 residues. The CDR3: CASSGVGFRGLGDTQYF. The CDR3, as DNA: TGTGCCAGCAGCGGAGTTGGGTTCAGGGGGCTTGGAGATACGCAGTATTTT.

This clone was detected only once. J is TRBJ1-1 and V is TRBV6-6; D is unresolved. The CDR3 consists of 13 residues. The germline gives CDR1 MNHNY, CDR2 SVGAGI (reference sequence). V was shortened by 8 bases and J by 1 base, with 11 bases between the two germline ends. CDR3 region: CASELTGNTEAFF. The DNA of the CDR3 is TGTGCCAGCGAGTTAACGGGGAACACTGAAGCTTTCTTT.

The chain couples TRBV5-1 to TRBJ1-5; 11 nucleotides line up with TRBD1. The V segment lost 3 bases and the J segment 7 bases; nucleotides outside the gene matches: 9. This CDR3 contains 16 residues. Germline CDR1 reads SGHRS; CDR2 reads YFSETQ. The CDR3 DNA reads as TGCGCCAGCAGCTCCGGGACAGGGGGAAGAGGACAGCCCCAGCATTTT. This gives the protein CASSSGTGGRGQPQHF.

The rearrangement links TRBV2 to TRBJ1-5; 7 bases are shared with TRBD1. The CDR3 consists of 15 residues. Trimming removed 6 bases from V and 0 bases from J; junction bases left unmatched: 5. Germline assignment: CDR1 SNHLY and CDR2 FYNNEI. CDR3 DNA sequence: TGTGCCAGCAGGGGACAGACATATAGCAATCAGCCCCAGCATTTT. Amino acids: CASRGQTYSNQPQHF. Full variable domain (remainder filled in from reference TRBV2 and TRBJ1-5): EPEVTQTPSHQVTQMGQEVILRCVPISNHLYFYWYRQILGQKVEFLVSFYNNEISEKSEIFDDQFSVERPDGSNFTLKIRSTKLEDSAMYFCASRGQTYSNQPQHFGDGTRLSIL.

The J gene is TRBJ2-4, the V gene TRBV6-5, with 7 bases identical to TRBD1. The V and J ends lost 5 bases and 6 bases, in that order; junction bases with no gene match: 7. The CDR3 spans 14 residues. Germline assignment: CDR1 MNHEY and CDR2 SVGAGI. The CDR3 DNA is TGTGCCAGCAGTCGACAGGGTTCGGGAAACATTCAGTACTTC. Protein sequence: CASSRQGSGNIQYF.

In regard to this clone: Other nucleotide sequences in the sample specify the same CDR3. V is TRBV10-3 and J is TRBJ1-6; D is perhaps TRBD1 (5 bases). The V and J ends lost 0 bases and 6 bases respectively, with 9 bases between them. This CDR3 is built from 15 residues. Germline V gene lookup returns CDR1 ENHRY and CDR2 SYGVKD. The CDR3: CAISESRQGNSPLHF. In nucleotides, the CDR3 is TGTGCCATCAGTGAGTCGAGGCAGGGTAATTCACCCCTCCACTTT.

The V call is TRBV30, the J call TRBJ1-5; D is unresolved. The CDR3 covers 13 residues. V gave up 0 bases and J gave up 1 base, with 4 bases separating them. In germline, CDR1 is GTSNPN, CDR2 SVGIG (reference sequence). The CDR3 is CAWSVSSNQPQHF. CDR3 nucleotides: TGTGCCTGGAGTGTAAGCAGCAATCAGCCCCAGCATTTT.

The rearrangement joins TRBV30 to TRBJ1-1; D may be TRBD1 (6 bases). Per the germline V gene, CDR1 is GTSNPN and CDR2 is SVGIG (reference sequence). V lost 3 bases and J lost 3, with 11 bases in between. The CDR3 loop spans 13 amino acids. The CDR3 sequence: CAWSGGPDTEAFF. The CDR3 DNA reads as TGTGCCTGGAGCGGGGGGCCGGACACTGAAGCTTTCTTT. Supplemented by reference TRBV30 and TRBJ1-1, the full variable domain reads SQTIHQWPATLVQPVGSPLSLECTVEGTSNPNLYWYRQAAGRGLQLLFYSVGIGQISSEVPQNLSASRPQDRQFILSSKKLLLSDSGFYLCAWSGGPDTEAFFGQGTRLTVV.

The rearrangement links TRBV4-2 to TRBJ1-2; the D is unclear. Germline lookup yields CDR1 LGHNA and CDR2 YNFKEQ. Trimming left V 1 base short and J 4 bases short, with 4 bases between. The CDR3 loop spans 12 amino acids. DNA of the CDR3: TGTGCCAGCAGCCAAGCTGTCTATGGCTACACCTTC. This encodes CASSQAVYGYTF.

This clone is a singleton in its sample. This chain joins TRBV9 and TRBJ1-5; TRBD1 agrees at 7 bases. This CDR3 has 14 amino acids. V dropped 3 bases and J dropped 5; count of bases not matched to a gene: 5. The germline V gene has CDR1 SGDLS and CDR2 YYNGEE. This CDR3 reads CASSATGSYQPQHF. Written as DNA, the CDR3 is TGTGCCAGCAGCGCGACAGGGTCATATCAGCCCCAGCATTTT.

This chain uses TRBV6-6 with TRBJ1-4; perhaps TRBD1 as D (6 bases). The germline V gene encodes CDR1 MNHNY and CDR2 SVGAGI (reference sequence). Trimming cost V 7 bases and J 1 base, with 16 bases left between them. The CDR3 extends over 16 amino acids. The CDR3 region has the DNA TGTGCCAGCACCATTCACACAGGGCTAACTAATGAAAAACTGTTTTTT. Its protein product is CASTIHTGLTNEKLFF.

The genes are TRBV5-1 and TRBJ1-4, with D possibly TRBD1 on 5 matching bases. V lost 3 bases and J lost 5, with 14 bases in between. Looked up from germline, CDR1 is SGHRS and CDR2 is YFSETQ. This CDR3 comprises 15 residues. CDR3 loop: CASSYRGSRNEKLFF. CDR3 nucleotides: TGCGCCAGCAGCTATAGGGGTAGTCGGAATGAAAAACTGTTTTTT. Drawing the rest from reference TRBV5-1 and TRBJ1-4, the complete variable domain is KAGVTQTPRYLIKTRGQQVTLSCSPISGHRSVSWYQQTPGQGLQFLFEYFSETQRNKGNFPGRFSGRQFSNSRSEMNVSTLELGDSALYLCASSYRGSRNEKLFFGSGTQLSVL.

This clone was seen just once. The chain carries TRBV7-8 and TRBJ2-5, with 10 bases identical to TRBD2. V was clipped by 4 bases and J by 4 bases; unmatched bases: 15. The CDR3 is 18 residues long. Germline CDR1 is SGHVS and CDR2 is FQNEAQ. The CDR3 nucleotides read TGTGCCAGCAGCTACACTGGGGGGACTAGCGTGGCCCGAGAGACCCAGTACTTC. Its translation is CASSYTGGTSVARETQYF. The variable domain in full, with the rest retrieved from reference TRBV7-8 and TRBJ2-5, is GAGVSQSPRYKVAKRGQDVALRCDPISGHVSLFWYQQALGQGPEFLTYFQNEAQLDKSGLPSDRFFAERPEGSVSTLKIQRTQQEDSAVYLCASSYTGGTSVARETQYFGPGTRLLVL.

The chain recombines TRBV18 with TRBJ1-5; possible D gene TRBD1, 5 bases. Germline lookup yields CDR1 KGHSH and CDR2 LQKENI. CDR3 length: 17 amino acids. Trimming removed 3 bases at V and 3 bases at J, with 18 bases between. The CDR3 sequence is CASSPESQGGANQPQHF. CDR3 in DNA: TGTGCCAGCTCACCTGAATCGCAGGGAGGAGCCAATCAGCCCCAGCATTTT.

V is TRBV3-1 (or the pseudogene TRBV3-2) and J is TRBJ1-6, with D possibly being TRBD1 (5 bases). Germline V lookup: CDR1 LGHDT, CDR2 YNNKEL (reference sequence). The CDR3 runs to 14 residues. The V gene lost 4 bases and the J gene lost 5 bases, with 9 bases spanning the gap. In DNA form, the CDR3 reads TGTGCCAGCAGCCCCCGACAGAATAATTCACCCCTCCACTTT. Translated: CASSPRQNNSPLHF.